This T cell receptor beta chain was identified in a study of response to subunit inactivated influenza vaccine. V lost 4 bases, J lost 4 bases, and 10 bases lay in between. The germline CDR1 and CDR2 sequences are SGHAT and FQNNGV. There are 13 residues in the CDR3. Study-wide points: Authors proposed each seasonal influenza vaccination draws in few new T cells.

TCRdb used MiXCR to reprocess the RT-PCR reads, holding one entry per CDR3 protein. The table lists about 700,000 distinct CDR3 sequences, about a sixth of them singletons. Regarding this clonotype: The antigen is not known.

The chain joins TRBV11-2 to TRBJ2-5, with a tentative D call TRBD1 (6 bases). This TCR derives from a man between 45 and 60 years old who received an inactivated influenza vaccine. Sequenced material: PBMCs from blood, taken 12 days after vaccination. CDR3: CASSYHRAETQYF. The CDR3 region has the DNA TGTGCCAGCAGCTACCACAGGGCAGAGACCCAGTACTTC.